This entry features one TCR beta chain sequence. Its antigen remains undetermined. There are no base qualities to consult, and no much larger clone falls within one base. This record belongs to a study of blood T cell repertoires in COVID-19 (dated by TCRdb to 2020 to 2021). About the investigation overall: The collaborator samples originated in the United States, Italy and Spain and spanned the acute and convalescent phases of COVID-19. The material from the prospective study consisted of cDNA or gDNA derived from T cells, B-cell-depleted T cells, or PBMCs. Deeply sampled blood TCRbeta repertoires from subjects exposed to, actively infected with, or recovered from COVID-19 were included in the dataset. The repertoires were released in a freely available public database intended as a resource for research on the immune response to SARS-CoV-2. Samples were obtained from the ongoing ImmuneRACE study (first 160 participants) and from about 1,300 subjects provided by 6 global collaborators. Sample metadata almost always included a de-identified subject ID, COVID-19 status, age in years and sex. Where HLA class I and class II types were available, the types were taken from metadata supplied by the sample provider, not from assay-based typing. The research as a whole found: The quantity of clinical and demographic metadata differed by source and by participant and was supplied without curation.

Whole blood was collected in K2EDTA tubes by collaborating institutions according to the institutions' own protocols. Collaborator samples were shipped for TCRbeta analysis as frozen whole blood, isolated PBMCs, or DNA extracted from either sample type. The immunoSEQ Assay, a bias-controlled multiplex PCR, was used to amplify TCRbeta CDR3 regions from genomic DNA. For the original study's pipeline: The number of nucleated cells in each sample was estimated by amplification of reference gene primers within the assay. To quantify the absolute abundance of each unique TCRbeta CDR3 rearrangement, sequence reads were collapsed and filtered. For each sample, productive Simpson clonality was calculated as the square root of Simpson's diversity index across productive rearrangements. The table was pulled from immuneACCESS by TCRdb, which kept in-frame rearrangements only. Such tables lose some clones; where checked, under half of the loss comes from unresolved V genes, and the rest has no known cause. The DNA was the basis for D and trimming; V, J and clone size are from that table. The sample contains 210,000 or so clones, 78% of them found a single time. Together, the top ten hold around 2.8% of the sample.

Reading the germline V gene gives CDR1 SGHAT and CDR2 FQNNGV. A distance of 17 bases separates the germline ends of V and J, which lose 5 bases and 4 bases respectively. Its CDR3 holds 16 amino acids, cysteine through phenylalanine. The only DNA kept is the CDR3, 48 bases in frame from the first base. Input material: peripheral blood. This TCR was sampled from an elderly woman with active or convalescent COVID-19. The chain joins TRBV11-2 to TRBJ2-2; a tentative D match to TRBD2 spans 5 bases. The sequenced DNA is TGTGCCAGCAGCCATCTCGGAGCTAGCCGCACCGGGGAGCTGTTTTTT. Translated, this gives CASSHLGASRTGELFF.